The following is a T cell receptor (beta chain) sequence with its context. In TCRdb, the 5' RACE reads were re-called with MiXCR into one record per CDR3 protein. The sample carries some 280,000 distinct CDR3 sequences, roughly 17% recorded once. The data were taken from a study of T-cell memory formation after mild COVID-19. On the study more broadly: Each donor largely had its own TCR clusters.

The CDR3 runs 17 residues. Per the germline V gene, CDR1 is LGHNA and CDR2 is YNFKEQ. V shed 1 base, J shed 3 bases, and the junction held 9 bases outside the gene matches. The source material was PBMCs or a T cell subset sorted from them (not recorded which). V is TRBV4-2 and J is TRBJ2-1, with 7 bases aligning to TRBD1. The sequence was collected from a man aged 18 to 30 who had mild COVID-19 (a few samples of this study predate the infection). Cell type and time point are not known. CDR3 sequence reads: CASSQVAGTVFYNEQFF. CDR3 nucleotides: TGTGCCAGCAGCCAAGTAGCCGGGACAGTCTTCTACAATGAGCAGTTCTTC.